A single sample gave rise to the 19 T cell receptor beta chains below, sequenced in a study of blood T cells in healthy people across ages. Then a second PCR, running roughly 6 to 11 cycles, was carried out with a sample-barcoded 5' primer and a J-beta primer mix. TCRdb fed the 5' RACE reads into MiXCR, producing one record per CDR3 protein. The repertoire holds about 640,000 distinct CDR3 sequences, around 54% seen once, with more than 35% in the top ten. Source material: blood. All receptors derive from a man in his 60s in good health.

The chain recombines TRBV3-1 with TRBJ2-5; TRBD1 matches 9 bases. The tail of the sequence fits TRBJ2-7 better, so the J call may be wrong. The CDR3 spans 15 residues. From germline, CDR1 is LGHDT and CDR2 YNNKEL (reference sequence). As DNA, the CDR3 is TGTGCCAGCAGCCGATTACAGGGGGCGGGCTACGAGCAGTACTTC. Its translation is CASSRLQGAGYEQYF.

The gene calls are TRBV5-1 and TRBJ2-7; no definite D call. V was cut by 0 bases and J by 8 bases, with 9 bases left in between. Germline V gives CDR1 SGHRS, CDR2 YFSETQ. The length of the CDR3 is 12 residues. CDR3 bases: TGCGCCAGCAGCTTGGAGCCTGGGAAGCAGTACTTC. Translated, it gives CASSLEPGKQYF. The complete variable domain, with remaining parts taken from reference TRBV5-1 and TRBJ2-7, reads KAGVTQTPRYLIKTRGQQVTLSCSPISGHRSVSWYQQTPGQGLQFLFEYFSETQRNKGNFPGRFSGRQFSNSRSEMNVSTLELGDSALYLCASSLEPGKQYFGPGTRLTVT.

The chain is built from TRBV5-1 and TRBJ1-1; TRBD1 agrees at 7 bases. Losses at the gene ends were 1 base for V and 5 bases for J; bases not matched to a gene: 5. The germline V gene has CDR1 SGHRS and CDR2 YFSETQ. This CDR3 is built from 14 residues. The CDR3 sequence is CASSLSGGRTEAFF. CDR3 DNA sequence: TGCGCCAGCAGCTTGTCAGGGGGTAGAACTGAAGCTTTCTTT.

V gene TRBV27 combines with J gene TRBJ2-6; 10 nucleotides match TRBD1. Unmatched junction bases numbered 2, after V lost 3 bases and J lost 0 bases. Germline CDR1 is MNHEY and CDR2 is SMNVEV (reference sequence). The CDR3 consists of 17 residues. In DNA form, the CDR3 reads TGTGCCAGCAGTTTCTGGACAGGGGGCTCTGGGGCCAACGTCCTGACTTTC. Translating it yields CASSFWTGGSGANVLTF.

The rearrangement joins TRBV7-2 to TRBJ1-1; D is unresolved. The V end lost 1 base, the J end lost 3 bases, and 9 bases lay between the germline ends. Per the germline V gene, CDR1 is SGHTA and CDR2 is FQGNSA. CDR3 length: 14 amino acids. The DNA of the CDR3 is TGTGCCAGCAGCTTAGGGTGGGGATACACTGAAGCTTTCTTT. It codes for CASSLGWGYTEAFF.

The J gene is TRBJ1-6, the V gene TRBV7-8; 10 bases align to TRBD1. The germline gives CDR1 SGHVS, CDR2 FQNEAQ. V trimming: 4 bases; J trimming: 5 bases; junction bases outside the gene matches: 5. The CDR3 spans 16 residues. Written as DNA, the CDR3 is TGTGCCAGCAGCTCCCGGACAGGGGGAAATAATTCACCCCTCCACTTT. It yields the protein CASSSRTGGNNSPLHF.

The table lists this clonotype with a count of one. The rearrangement uses TRBV6-6 and TRBJ2-5, with D perhaps assigned TRBD1 or TRBD2 (5 bases each). Trimming removed 7 bases at V and 11 bases at J, with 23 bases between. CDR3 length: 14 residues. Germline lookup yields CDR1 MNHNY and CDR2 SVGAGI (reference sequence). The CDR3 DNA reads as TGTGCCAGCACCCCAGTAGGTTTTCAGGGAGAGCAGTACTTC. As protein: CASTPVGFQGEQYF.

This sequence joins TRBV3-1 and TRBJ2-4, with D perhaps TRBD2 (6 bases). The length of the CDR3 is 13 residues. V shed 5 bases and J shed 6 bases, with 11 bases lying between them. In germline, CDR1 is LGHDT, CDR2 YNNKEL (reference sequence). The CDR3 DNA reads TGTGCCAGCAGCGGGGGGACGGGAAACATTCAGTACTTC. Amino acid sequence: CASSGGTGNIQYF.

This clonotype was picked up one time. This chain uses TRBV6-5 with TRBJ1-6; 10 bases match TRBD1. CDR3 length: 15 residues. Germline CDR1 is MNHEY and CDR2 is SVGAGI. The trim removed 6 bases at V and 9 bases at J, leaving 8 bases unmatched. The chain's CDR3 is CASSLGQGESSPLHF. The CDR3 DNA sequence: TGTGCCAGCAGCTTAGGACAGGGGGAGAGTTCACCCCTCCACTTT.

On this clonotype: The junction differs from germline at one of its ends, possibly a read error. The rearrangement joins TRBV7-9 to TRBJ1-1, with 9 bases identical to TRBD1. CDR3 length equals 16 residues. Germline CDR1 is SEHNR and CDR2 is FQNEAQ (reference sequence). Here the CDR3 DNA reads TGTGCCAGCAGCCCAAGGGTACAGGGGGCCGACACTGAGGCTTTCTTT. Its protein product is CASSPRVQGADTEAFF.

The table lists this clonotype with a few counts. This chain uses TRBV29-1 with TRBJ2-3, with 10 positions matching TRBD1. The V and J ends lost 7 bases and 0 bases, in that order; junction bases with no gene match: 4. The CDR3 runs to 14 residues. The germline gives CDR1 SQVTM, CDR2 ANQGSEA. The CDR3 sequence: CSGMTGGSTDTQYF. The CDR3 DNA reads TGCAGCGGGATGACAGGGGGCAGCACAGATACGCAGTATTTT.

CDR3 DNA sequence: TGTGCCAGCAGCCTAGGGTTTTCGACAGGGGGCGAATTGGCCCAGTACTTC. Its translation: CASSLGFSTGGELAQYF. The V and J genes are TRBV7-2 and TRBJ2-7, with 10 bases aligning to TRBD1. The V gene end was trimmed by 5 bases and the J gene end by 10 bases; junction bases not matched to a gene: 20. The CDR3 is 17 residues long. Germline CDR1 and CDR2: SGHTA and FQGNSA.

This rearrangement joins TRBV29-1 to TRBJ2-7; 8 nucleotides line up with TRBD1. In germline, CDR1 is SQVTM, CDR2 ANQGSEA. The CDR3 is 15 residues long. With 7 bases clipped from V and 4 bases from J, the junction kept 15 bases outside the gene matches. The CDR3 is CSAAAVDRGVYEQYF. DNA for the CDR3: TGCAGCGCCGCTGCCGTCGACAGGGGCGTGTACGAGCAGTACTTC.

The J gene is TRBJ2-7, the V gene TRBV6-5, with TRBD1 identical over 8 bases. The CDR3 is 15 amino acids. Trimming cost V 0 bases and J 6 bases; bases outside gene matches: 7. Germline V lookup: CDR1 MNHEY, CDR2 SVGAGI. CDR3: CASSYSNPGGTEQYF. The CDR3, as DNA: TGTGCCAGCAGTTACTCGAACCCAGGGGGCACCGAGCAGTACTTC.

V gene TRBV10-3 combines with J gene TRBJ2-3; 12 bases are a match to TRBD2. Losses at the gene ends were 6 bases for V and 3 bases for J; bases not matched to a gene: 4. Germline V gene lookup returns CDR1 ENHRY and CDR2 SYGVKD. CDR3 length: 15 residues. Written as DNA, the CDR3 is TGTGCCATCAGCCGACTAGCGGGAGTGACAGATACGCAGTATTTT. This translates into CAISRLAGVTDTQYF.

The chain employs TRBV5-1 and TRBJ1-2, with a tentative D call TRBD1 (6 bases). Germline V gene lookup returns CDR1 SGHRS and CDR2 YFSETQ. This CDR3 contains 15 residues. Trimming cost V 6 bases and J 3 bases, with 18 bases left between them. The CDR3 loop reads CASTRSGGEDYGYTF. CDR3 DNA sequence: TGCGCCAGCACCAGATCGGGGGGCGAGGACTATGGCTACACCTTC.

This clonotype showed up just a few times. This sequence joins TRBV6-1 and TRBJ2-4; D not certain. The CDR3 contains 11 residues. V lost 1 base to trimming and J lost 9 bases, with 4 bases between them. Germline CDR1 and CDR2: MNHNS and SASEGT. The CDR3 DNA reads as TGTGCCAGCAGTGAAGAGATCATTCAGTACTTC. Encoded protein: CASSEEIIQYF.

This chain links TRBV5-1 with TRBJ2-6; D remains ambiguous. V was cut by 5 bases and J by 1 base, with 10 bases left in between. Germline V lookup: CDR1 SGHRS, CDR2 YFSETQ. The CDR3 contains 15 residues. CDR3 coding DNA: TGCGCCAGCAGGCTCCTGGTATCTGGGGCCAACGTCCTGACTTTC. Its translation is CASRLLVSGANVLTF.

A few counts support this clonotype. The V call is TRBV12-3 or TRBV12-4, the J call TRBJ2-3; 9 bases agree with TRBD2. The V gene end was trimmed by 2 bases and the J gene end by 3 bases; junction bases not matched to a gene: 3. The CDR3 has 15 amino acids. CDR3 amino acids: CASSLRGLATDTQYF. The CDR3 DNA sequence: TGTGCCAGCAGTTTAAGGGGACTAGCAACAGATACGCAGTATTTT.